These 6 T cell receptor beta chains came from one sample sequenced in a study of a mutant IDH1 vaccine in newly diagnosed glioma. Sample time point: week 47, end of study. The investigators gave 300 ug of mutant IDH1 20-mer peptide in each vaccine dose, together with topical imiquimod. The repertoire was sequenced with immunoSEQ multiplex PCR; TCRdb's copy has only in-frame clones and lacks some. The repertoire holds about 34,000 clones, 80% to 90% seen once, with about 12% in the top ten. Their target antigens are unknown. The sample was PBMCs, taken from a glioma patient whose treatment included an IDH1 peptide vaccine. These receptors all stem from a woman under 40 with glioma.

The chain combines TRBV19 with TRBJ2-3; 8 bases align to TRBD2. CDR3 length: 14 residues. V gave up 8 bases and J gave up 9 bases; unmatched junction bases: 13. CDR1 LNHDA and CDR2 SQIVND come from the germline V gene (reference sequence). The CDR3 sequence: CASRSAGGQPTQYF. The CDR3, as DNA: TGTGCCAGTCGATCGGCGGGGGGCCAACCCACGCAGTATTTT.

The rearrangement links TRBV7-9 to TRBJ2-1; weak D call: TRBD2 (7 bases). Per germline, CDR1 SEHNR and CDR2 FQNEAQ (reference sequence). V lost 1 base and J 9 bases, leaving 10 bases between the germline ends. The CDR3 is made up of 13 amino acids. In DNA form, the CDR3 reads TGTGCCAGCAGCTTAGTGGGAGGGGGTGAGCAGTTCTTC. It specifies CASSLVGGGEQFF.

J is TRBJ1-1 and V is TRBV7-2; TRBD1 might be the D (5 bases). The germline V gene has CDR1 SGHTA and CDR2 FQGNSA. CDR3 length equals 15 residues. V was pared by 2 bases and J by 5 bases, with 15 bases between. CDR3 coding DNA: TGTGCCAGCAGCTTAACCCGGGACCCGGGGACTGAAGCTTTCTTT. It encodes CASSLTRDPGTEAFF.

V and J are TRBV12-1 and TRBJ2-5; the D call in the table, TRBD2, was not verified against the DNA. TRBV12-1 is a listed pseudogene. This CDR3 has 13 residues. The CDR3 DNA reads TGTGCCAGCAGCTTTGAGCGAGTTCAATCCCAGTACTTC. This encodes CASSFERVQSQYF.

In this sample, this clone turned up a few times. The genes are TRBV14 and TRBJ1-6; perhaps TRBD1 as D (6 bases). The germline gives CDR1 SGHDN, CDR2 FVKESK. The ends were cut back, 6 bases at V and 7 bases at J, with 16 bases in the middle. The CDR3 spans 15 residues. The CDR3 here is CASSPGTKRNSPLHF. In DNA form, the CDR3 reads TGTGCCAGCAGTCCCGGGACAAAGAGGAATTCACCCCTCCACTTT.

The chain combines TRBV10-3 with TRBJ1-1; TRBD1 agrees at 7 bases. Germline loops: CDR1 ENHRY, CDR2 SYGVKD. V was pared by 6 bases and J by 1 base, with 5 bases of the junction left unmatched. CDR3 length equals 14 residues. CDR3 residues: CAISETGSNTEAFF. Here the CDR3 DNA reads TGTGCCATCAGCGAGACAGGGTCGAACACTGAAGCTTTCTTT.